Below, one T cell receptor beta chain is given with its context. Its antigen is not known. Produced via immunoSEQ multiplex PCR; TCRdb's table is partial and in-frame only. This repertoire shows about 34,000 clones, over 65% found once; its top ten account for roughly 16%. The sample originates from a study of PD-1 blockade in classical Hodgkin lymphoma. For the study at large: Intravenous delivery of nivolumab at 3 mg/kg to patients occurred every 2 weeks. Study-level results: Similar baseline diversity was found in complete responders and newly diagnosed patients. Reported findings placed baseline TCR diversity lower in newly diagnosed patients (compared with healthy donors).

Each and every patient relapsed after autologous stem cell transplantation, and patients got differing brentuximab vedotin exposure. Patients reached a best response of complete response, partial response or progressive disease. V lost 8 bases to trimming and J lost 7 bases; unmatched junction nucleotides: 5. The CDR3 contains 13 residues. CDR1 MGHDK and CDR2 SYGVNS come from the germline V gene. The clonotype was recovered from a human donor with classical Hodgkin lymphoma. This chain connects TRBV25-1 to TRBJ1-4, with TRBD1 matching over 9 bases. The source material was peripheral blood mononuclear cells (PBMCs), sampled before the second cycle of nivolumab. The CDR3 bases are TGTGCCAGCGGAAGGACAGGGGTTGAAAAACTGTTTTTT. It specifies CASGRTGVEKLFF.